The sequence of this T cell receptor (beta chain) was determined in a study of T cells after yellow fever vaccination. Germline V gene sequence: CDR1 SGDLS, CDR2 YYNGEE. The CDR3 spans 18 residues. J lost 0 bases, V lost 3 bases, and 7 bases had no gene match. Points from the study as a whole: CD4 and CD8 compartments shared a small share of clonotypes. Booster samples showed a return of most primary-vaccination clones (roughly 96% CD4, roughly 85% CD8). Weaker overall, the secondary response nonetheless peaked faster (day 5 versus 15). The bulk population could contribute abundant contaminating clonotypes to FACS-sorted repertoires.

With regard to this clonotype: Antigen specificity is unknown.

MiXCR was run by TCRdb on the 5' RACE reads, yielding one entry per CDR3 protein. Here the sample spans around 250,000 distinct CDR3 sequences, over 4.5% being singletons. This chain joins TRBV9 and TRBJ2-6, with 9 bases lining up with TRBD2. The sequence derives from a man aged 18-30 years who received the YFV17D yellow fever vaccine. The source was CD4+ T cells sorted from PBMCs, collected on the day of the yellow fever booster vaccination. The DNA for the CDR3 is TGTGCCAGCAGCGAGGGTAGCGGGGGCCACTCTGGGGCCAACGTCCTGACTTTC. Translating it yields CASSEGSGGHSGANVLTF. Complete variable domain (other parts from reference TRBV9 and TRBJ2-6): DSGVTQTPKHLITATGQRVTLRCSPRSGDLSVYWYQQSLDQGLQFLIQYYNGEERAKGNILERFSAQQFPDLHSELNLSSLELGDSALYFCASSEGSGGHSGANVLTFGAGSRLTVL.